These 5 T cell receptor beta chains were sequenced from one sample in a study of T cell responses to AZD1222 COVID-19 vaccine. Libraries were prepared by immunoSEQ multiplex PCR; TCRdb keeps only in-frame clonotypes and omits some of them. The sample includes under 200,000 clones, 90% to 95% of them seen just once. Here the sequenced sample was peripheral blood, taken on day 0 of MenACWY control vaccination. The receptor set was obtained from an adult in good health.

The sample holds a few counts of this clone. The chain links TRBV4-2 to TRBJ1-3, with TRBD1 matching over 10 bases. V was clipped by 3 bases and J by 0 bases; unmatched bases: 5. The CDR3 has 17 residues. Germline CDR1 LGHNA, CDR2 YNFKEQ. The DNA for the CDR3 is TGTGCCAGCAGCCATTCCGGACAGGGGGTCTCTGGAAACACCATATATTTT. This sequence encodes CASSHSGQGVSGNTIYF.

This clone was seen just once. The rearrangement joins TRBV12-5 to TRBJ2-7, with TRBD1 identical over 7 bases. Trimming cost V 6 bases and J 4 bases; bases outside gene matches: 3. Germline CDR1 is LGHNT and CDR2 is FRNRAP. The CDR3 covers 12 residues. CDR3 DNA sequence: TGTGCTAGTGGCCGGGACAGTTACGAGCAGTACTTC. This encodes CASGRDSYEQYF. Full variable domain (outside the CDR3, taken from reference TRBV12-5 and TRBJ2-7): DARVTQTPRHKVTEMGQEVTMRCQPILGHNTVFWYRQTMMQGLELLAYFRNRAPLDDSGMPKDRFSAEMPDATLATLKIQPSEPRDSAVYFCASGRDSYEQYFGPGTRLTVT.

The V gene is TRBV7-3, the J gene TRBJ2-3; the D gene is possibly TRBD2 (5 bases). The CDR3 contains 16 residues. CDR1 and CDR2 (germline): SGHTA, FQGTGA. Trimming removed 1 base from V and 2 bases from J, with 13 bases in between. Here the CDR3 DNA reads TGTGCCAGCAGCTTAATACCGGGGTCCCTCACAGATACGCAGTATTTT. Protein product: CASSLIPGSLTDTQYF.

This chain links TRBV6-5 with TRBJ2-3; 11 positions match TRBD2. The CDR3 extends over 15 amino acids. Germline trimming cut 6 bases from V and 6 bases from J; bases unmatched to any gene: 8. Germline lookup yields CDR1 MNHEY and CDR2 SVGAGI. CDR3 DNA sequence: TGTGCCAGCAGGATCGGGACTAGCGGAGGGGATACGCAGTATTTT. It translates to CASRIGTSGGDTQYF.

The V gene is TRBV19, the J gene TRBJ2-7; 9 positions agree with TRBD1. Germline CDR1 is LNHDA and CDR2 is SQIVND (reference sequence). V lost 6 bases to trimming and J lost 2 bases; unmatched junction nucleotides: 14. The CDR3 runs to 17 residues. For the CDR3, the DNA is TGTGCCAGTAGCCTCCCCCTGACAGGGGGGAAAACCTACGAGCAGTACTTC. Translating gives CASSLPLTGGKTYEQYF.